Listed here is a single T cell receptor beta chain. What it binds is unknown. The primer mix had 60 Vbeta and 13 Jbeta primers. Clones were read by immunoSEQ multiplex PCR, and TCRdb kept only the in-frame ones, dropping some. Of some 100,000 clones listed, around 70% were seen once; the top ten hold over 12%. This sample is drawn from a study of cytomegalovirus exposure and HLA in healthy donors. Per germline, CDR1 SGDLS and CDR2 YYNGEE. J gave up 0 bases and V 4 bases, and 6 bases lay outside the gene matches. This CDR3 is built from 16 residues. Study results and caveats: Among the CMV-associated chains, three were confirmed in vitro as specific for CMV antigens.

In nominal health when sampled, donors likely had unrecorded immune exposures nonetheless. The rearrangement uses TRBV9 and TRBJ2-5; 10 positions agree with TRBD2. This sequence was found in a woman in her forties or fifties in good health and CMV-seropositive. Sequencing was carried out using PBMCs. CDR3 bases: TGTGCCAGCAGCCCCCAACTAGCGGGGTACCAAGAGACCCAGTACTTC. This encodes CASSPQLAGYQETQYF.